This TCR beta chain stems from a study of shared clonotypes between healthy human individuals. All of the donors resided in Nashville, Tennessee, and each was a Caucasian adult. The authors divided CD4+ cells into CD45RA+ naive and CD45RA-negative memory subsets. How the authors handled the data: Owing to the provision of junction-only sequences devoid of quality scores by immunoSEQ, filtering differed. TCRdb's table, derived via immunoSEQ multiplex PCR, lists solely in-frame clones and lacks some. V and J calls and clone size are those listed in that table; D and trimming were worked out from the DNA. The data show 2 million to 2.5 million clones, with more than 80% seen just once and 0.39% held by the top ten. General observations from the study: Since donors were few, the genetic and exposure-history diversity represented was limited.

Germline-derived CDR1 and CDR2 are MNHNS and SASEGT. Unmatched junction bases numbered 8, after V lost 5 bases and J lost 2 bases. The CDR3 has 15 residues. A word on this clone: Its antigen remains unidentified.

This clonotype originated in a man aged 18 to 35 in good health. Some clones in this sample may be carry-over from other donors' samples. The genes are TRBV6-1 and TRBJ2-5, with TRBD2 matching over 7 bases. Sequencing was carried out using naive CD4+ T cells from PBMCs. Noted subset: CD45RA+ positively selected. This CDR3 is CASSPMGGAQETQYF. CDR3 nucleotides: TGTGCCAGCAGTCCTATGGGAGGGGCACAAGAGACCCAGTACTTC.